Listed below are T cell receptor beta chains from one sample, sequenced in a study of blood T cell repertoires in COVID-19. Assay: immunoSEQ multiplex PCR; the TCRdb copy retains only in-frame clones and omits some. The profile shows about 310,000 clones, roughly 90% of them singletons. Sequencing used PBMCs or T cells enriched from blood (not recorded which). These receptors all stem from a woman in her thirties or forties who had recovered from COVID-19. Each CDR3 is given with its conserved first and last residue. The order of the fields is D gene, J gene, V gene, clone size, CDR3 protein, CDR3 DNA. A D gene is named only where the DNA matches it firmly. Clone size is not always given. Where it is, it says once, few, many or a class for expanded clones.

d_call: NA
j_call: TRBJ2-1
v_call: TRBV7-3
clone_size: once
cdr3_aa: CASSQGGGNNEQFF
cdr3_nt: TGTGCCAGCAGCCAGGGTGGCGGGAACAATGAGCAGTTCTTC

d_call: NA
j_call: TRBJ1-2
v_call: TRBV27
clone_size: NA
cdr3_aa: CASRMAKRGYTF
cdr3_nt: TGTGCCAGCAGGATGGCTAAGCGAGGCTACACCTTC

d_call: TRBD2
j_call: TRBJ2-1
v_call: TRBV10-3
clone_size: NA
cdr3_aa: CAISGADNEQFF
cdr3_nt: TGTGCCATTAGCGGGGCCGACAATGAGCAGTTCTTC

d_call: TRBD2
j_call: TRBJ2-1
v_call: TRBV4-3
clone_size: NA
cdr3_aa: CASSQRATSGGSSYNEQFF
cdr3_nt: TGCGCCAGCAGCCAAAGGGCCACTAGCGGGGGGAGCTCCTACAATGAGCAGTTCTTC

d_call: NA
j_call: TRBJ1-1
v_call: TRBV24-1
clone_size: NA
cdr3_aa: CATSDSTGNTEAFF
cdr3_nt: TGTGCCACCAGTGATTCAACAGGGAACACTGAAGCTTTCTTT

d_call: TRBD2
j_call: TRBJ2-1
v_call: TRBV30
clone_size: NA
cdr3_aa: CAWSVLGAGVAYNEQFF
cdr3_nt: TGTGCCTGGAGTGTACTGGGAGCGGGGGTTGCCTACAATGAGCAGTTCTTC

d_call: NA
j_call: TRBJ1-4
v_call: TRBV9
clone_size: NA
cdr3_aa: CASSVGQGQGEKLFF
cdr3_nt: TGTGCCAGCAGCGTAGGGCAGGGGCAGGGTGAAAAACTGTTTTTT

d_call: NA
j_call: TRBJ1-4
v_call: TRBV30
clone_size: NA
cdr3_aa: CAGGEPTNEKLFF
cdr3_nt: TGTGCCGGAGGAGAGCCAACTAATGAAAAACTGTTTTTT

d_call: TRBD1
j_call: TRBJ1-4
v_call: TRBV15
clone_size: once
cdr3_aa: CATSARQGSGEKLFF
cdr3_nt: TGTGCCACCAGCGCTCGACAGGGTTCTGGCGAAAAACTGTTTTTT

d_call: TRBD1
j_call: TRBJ1-4
v_call: TRBV5-8
clone_size: NA
cdr3_aa: CASSFMGTGFEKLFF
cdr3_nt: TGTGCCAGCAGCTTCATGGGGACAGGGTTTGAAAAACTGTTTTTT

d_call: NA
j_call: TRBJ2-7
v_call: TRBV6-1
clone_size: NA
cdr3_aa: CASSEGSQGPYEQYF
cdr3_nt: TGTGCCAGCAGTGAAGGGAGTCAGGGCCCATACGAGCAGTACTTC

d_call: NA
j_call: TRBJ2-2
v_call: TRBV21-1
clone_size: NA
cdr3_aa: CASSTWDRGRPTGELFF
cdr3_nt: TGTGCCAGCAGCACCTGGGACAGGGGGCGACCCACCGGGGAGCTGTTTTTT

d_call: NA
j_call: TRBJ2-3
v_call: TRBV30
clone_size: NA
cdr3_aa: CAWSVNLDTDTQYF
cdr3_nt: TGTGCCTGGAGTGTAAACTTAGACACAGATACGCAGTATTTT

d_call: NA
j_call: TRBJ2-7
v_call: TRBV6-6
clone_size: NA
cdr3_aa: CASSQDSLYYEQYF
cdr3_nt: TGTGCCAGCAGCCAGGACAGCCTATACTACGAGCAGTACTTC

d_call: NA
j_call: TRBJ2-1
v_call: TRBV11-2
clone_size: NA
cdr3_aa: CASTPRGGEQFF
cdr3_nt: TGTGCCAGCACCCCTCGAGGGGGTGAGCAGTTCTTC

d_call: TRBD2
j_call: TRBJ2-3
v_call: TRBV27
clone_size: NA
cdr3_aa: CASSSGEGADTQYF
cdr3_nt: TGTGCCAGCAGTTCCGGGGAGGGAGCAGATACGCAGTATTTT

d_call: NA
j_call: TRBJ1-2
v_call: TRBV19
clone_size: NA
cdr3_aa: CASSGQSIYGYTF
cdr3_nt: TGTGCCAGTAGCGGACAGTCCATCTATGGCTACACCTTC

d_call: NA
j_call: TRBJ2-5
v_call: TRBV30
clone_size: NA
cdr3_aa: CAWSFDKQETQYF
cdr3_nt: TGTGCCTGGAGTTTTGACAAACAAGAGACCCAGTACTTC

d_call: TRBD1
j_call: TRBJ1-5
v_call: TRBV9
clone_size: NA
cdr3_aa: CASSGTDREPQHF
cdr3_nt: TGTGCCAGCAGTGGGACAGACCGGGAGCCCCAGCATTTT

d_call: NA
j_call: TRBJ2-5
v_call: TRBV6-2/TRBV6-3
clone_size: NA
cdr3_aa: CASSYAGRAETQYF
cdr3_nt: TGTGCCAGCAGTTACGCCGGCAGGGCCGAGACCCAGTACTTC

d_call: NA
j_call: TRBJ1-2
v_call: TRBV6-5
clone_size: NA
cdr3_aa: CASTLGGGDYGYTF
cdr3_nt: TGTGCCAGCACCCTGGGCGGGGGGGACTATGGCTACACCTTC

d_call: TRBD1
j_call: TRBJ2-1
v_call: TRBV2
clone_size: NA
cdr3_aa: CASSGDSYNEQFF
cdr3_nt: TGTGCCAGCAGTGGGGACAGCTACAATGAGCAGTTCTTC

d_call: TRBD2
j_call: TRBJ2-5
v_call: TRBV7-2
clone_size: NA
cdr3_aa: CASSLDSSGGGETQYF
cdr3_nt: TGTGCCAGCAGCTTAGATAGTAGCGGGGGGGGAGAGACCCAGTACTTC

d_call: NA
j_call: TRBJ2-2
v_call: TRBV7-8
clone_size: NA
cdr3_aa: CASSFLQEAGELFF
cdr3_nt: TGTGCCAGCAGCTTTCTGCAGGAGGCCGGGGAGCTGTTTTTT

d_call: NA
j_call: TRBJ1-1
v_call: TRBV7-9
clone_size: NA
cdr3_aa: CASSFLQGLETEAFF
cdr3_nt: TGTGCCAGCAGCTTTCTCCAGGGGCTGGAGACTGAAGCTTTCTTT

d_call: NA
j_call: TRBJ2-7
v_call: TRBV27
clone_size: NA
cdr3_aa: CASSLGDTIYEQYF
cdr3_nt: TGTGCCAGCAGTTTAGGGGACACTATCTACGAGCAGTACTTC

d_call: NA
j_call: TRBJ1-2
v_call: TRBV6-1
clone_size: few
cdr3_aa: CASSEGGGASYGYTF
cdr3_nt: TGTGCCAGCAGTGAGGGGGGGGGCGCTAGCTATGGCTACACCTTC

d_call: TRBD1
j_call: TRBJ2-1
v_call: TRBV4-1
clone_size: NA
cdr3_aa: CASSHPRQGANNEQFF
cdr3_nt: TGCGCCAGCAGCCACCCGCGGCAGGGGGCCAACAATGAGCAGTTCTTC

d_call: NA
j_call: TRBJ2-5
v_call: TRBV5-6
clone_size: once
cdr3_aa: CASSKFGTQYF
cdr3_nt: TGTGCCAGCAGCAAATTCGGGACCCAGTACTTC

d_call: TRBD1
j_call: TRBJ1-1
v_call: TRBV5-4
clone_size: NA
cdr3_aa: CASSLRTGAPNTEAFF
cdr3_nt: TGTGCCAGCAGCTTGAGGACAGGGGCACCGAACACTGAAGCTTTCTTT

d_call: NA
j_call: TRBJ1-4
v_call: TRBV3-1/TRBV3-2
clone_size: NA
cdr3_aa: CASSQDSAGLNEKLFF
cdr3_nt: TGTGCCAGCAGCCAAGATTCGGCGGGACTTAATGAAAAACTGTTTTTT

d_call: NA
j_call: TRBJ2-3
v_call: TRBV20-1
clone_size: NA
cdr3_aa: CSAMSGYTQYF
cdr3_nt: TGCAGTGCTATGAGCGGTTATACGCAGTATTTT

d_call: NA
j_call: TRBJ1-1
v_call: TRBV6-5
clone_size: NA
cdr3_aa: CASILGQLNTEAFF
cdr3_nt: TGTGCCAGCATCCTCGGACAGTTGAACACTGAAGCTTTCTTT

d_call: TRBD1
j_call: TRBJ2-5
v_call: TRBV29-1
clone_size: NA
cdr3_aa: CSAVPGQGETQYF
cdr3_nt: TGCAGCGCCGTCCCGGGACAGGGAGAGACCCAGTACTTC

d_call: NA
j_call: TRBJ2-2
v_call: TRBV29-1
clone_size: NA
cdr3_aa: CSVSGSYGGTGELFF
cdr3_nt: TGCAGCGTCTCCGGGTCCTATGGAGGGACCGGGGAGCTGTTTTTT

d_call: TRBD2
j_call: TRBJ2-1
v_call: TRBV3-1/TRBV3-2
clone_size: NA
cdr3_aa: CASSQVSGGGSSYNEQFF
cdr3_nt: TGTGCCAGCAGCCAAGTTAGCGGGGGGGGTAGCTCCTACAATGAGCAGTTCTTC

d_call: TRBD1
j_call: TRBJ2-5
v_call: TRBV5-1
clone_size: NA
cdr3_aa: CASSLVGQQETQYF
cdr3_nt: TGCGCCAGCAGCTTGGTGGGACAGCAAGAGACCCAGTACTTC

d_call: NA
j_call: TRBJ1-1
v_call: TRBV4-3
clone_size: NA
cdr3_aa: CASSQVGSPVTEAFF
cdr3_nt: TGCGCCAGCAGCCAAGTCGGGTCGCCGGTAACTGAAGCTTTCTTT

d_call: TRBD1
j_call: TRBJ2-7
v_call: TRBV7-9
clone_size: NA
cdr3_aa: CASSGTETEQYF
cdr3_nt: TGTGCCAGCAGCGGGACAGAAACCGAGCAGTACTTC

d_call: NA
j_call: TRBJ2-7
v_call: TRBV5-1
clone_size: NA
cdr3_aa: CASSSQGSEYEQYF
cdr3_nt: TGCGCCAGCAGCTCACAGGGTAGCGAGTACGAGCAGTACTTC

d_call: TRBD2
j_call: TRBJ2-2
v_call: TRBV19
clone_size: few
cdr3_aa: CASTPQRGAGELFF
cdr3_nt: TGTGCCAGTACCCCCCAGCGGGGGGCCGGGGAGCTGTTTTTT

d_call: NA
j_call: TRBJ2-3
v_call: TRBV15
clone_size: NA
cdr3_aa: CATSGIGDTQYF
cdr3_nt: TGTGCCACCAGCGGAATCGGGGATACGCAGTATTTT

d_call: NA
j_call: TRBJ2-2
v_call: TRBV7-2
clone_size: NA
cdr3_aa: CASSPWVGGNTGELFF
cdr3_nt: TGTGCCAGCAGCCCCTGGGTGGGGGGGAACACCGGGGAGCTGTTTTTT

d_call: NA
j_call: TRBJ1-1
v_call: TRBV27
clone_size: NA
cdr3_aa: CASSWGGVNTEAFF
cdr3_nt: TGTGCCAGCAGCTGGGGGGGCGTGAACACTGAAGCTTTCTTT

d_call: NA
j_call: TRBJ2-3
v_call: TRBV7-3
clone_size: few
cdr3_aa: CASSLREGDTQYF
cdr3_nt: TGTGCCAGCAGCTTACGGGAAGGGGATACGCAGTATTTT